The 10 T cell receptor beta chains listed next were all sequenced from one sample in a study of T cell repertoires in cytomegalovirus infection. MiXCR, run by TCRdb on the reads, gives a single entry per CDR3 protein. The table records hundreds of thousands of distinct CDR3 sequences, 30% to 35% of them present only once. Their specific antigens are unknown. The input for sequencing was cultured CD8+ T cells from PBMCs, taken from culture after CMV antigen stimulation. The receptor source for this set is a human donor in good health (CMV status not recorded). Some clones in this sample may be carry-over from other donors' samples.

There are a few counts of this clonotype. The V and J genes are TRBV6-1 and TRBJ1-1; D ambiguous. The germline gives CDR1 MNHNS, CDR2 SASEGT. Trimming pared 7 bases from V and 5 bases from J, leaving 14 bases between. The CDR3 runs to 13 residues. This CDR3 reads CASKEGSGTEAFF. The CDR3 DNA reads TGTGCCAGCAAGGAGGGCTCGGGGACTGAAGCTTTCTTT.

Comment on this clonotype: The germline gene is not matched at one end of the junction; a read error may be the cause. V and J are TRBV12-5 and TRBJ1-4, with TRBD1 matching over 10 bases. The germline V gene encodes CDR1 LGHNT and CDR2 FRNRAP. The CDR3 has 15 residues. CDR3 loop: CVSGKRQGAKEKLFF. The CDR3 DNA is TGTGTTAGTGGCAAGAGACAGGGGGCGAAAGAAAAACTGTTTTTT.

V is TRBV7-6 and J is TRBJ2-2; tentatively, D is TRBD1 or TRBD2 (5 bases each). V was trimmed by 1 base and J by 5 bases, leaving 14 bases between them. The CDR3 spans 16 residues. Germline V CDR1 and CDR2: SGHVS, FNYEAQ. This CDR3 is CASSLDVRGATGELFF. The CDR3 DNA sequence: TGTGCCAGCAGCTTAGACGTACGAGGGGCAACCGGGGAGCTGTTTTTT.

The J gene is TRBJ2-1, the V gene TRBV14, with D unresolved. The length of the CDR3 is 17 residues. V was clipped by 1 base and J by 0 bases, with 13 bases between them. Germline CDR1 SGHDN, CDR2 FVKESK. In nucleotides, the CDR3 is TGTGCCAGCAGCCAAGGAGGCAGCCTCTTCTCCTACAATGAGCAGTTCTTC. Encoded protein: CASSQGGSLFSYNEQFF.

For the CDR3, the DNA is TGTGCCAGCAGCTTAGCGGAACAGGGCACCTCGGGATATGGCTACACCTTC. Translated: CASSLAEQGTSGYGYTF. V gene TRBV7-8 combines with J gene TRBJ1-2, with a weak D call TRBD1 (6 bases). The germline V gene encodes CDR1 SGHVS and CDR2 FQNEAQ. Trimming pared 0 bases from V and 5 bases from J, leaving 19 bases between. The CDR3 extends over 17 amino acids.

The chain recombines TRBV27 with TRBJ2-4; no firm D call. This CDR3 has 15 residues. The germline V and J ends were trimmed by 3 bases and 0 bases, with 9 bases remaining between them. Germline V gene lookup returns CDR1 MNHEY and CDR2 SMNVEV (reference sequence). In nucleotides, the CDR3 is TGTGCCAGCAGTTTTCTCGTCGGAGCCAAAAACATTCAGTACTTC. This gives the protein CASSFLVGAKNIQYF.

The J gene is TRBJ2-1, the V gene TRBV6-2 or TRBV6-3; perhaps TRBD1 as D (6 bases). This CDR3 has 13 residues. V shed 6 bases and J shed 4 bases, with 10 bases lying between them. Germline V gene sequence: CDR1 MNHEY, CDR2 SVGEGT. The CDR3 loop reads CASRARGYNEQFF. The CDR3 DNA follows: TGTGCCAGCAGAGCTAGGGGGTACAATGAGCAGTTCTTC.

This clonotype was observed at least ten times. This rearrangement joins TRBV6-1 to TRBJ2-7; 15 bases are shared with TRBD2. This CDR3 spans 17 amino acids. Trimming took 6 bases from V and 0 from J; bases not matched to a gene: 6. Germline V gives CDR1 MNHNS, CDR2 SASEGT. CDR3: CASRGLAGGDLSYEQYF. The CDR3 coding sequence is TGTGCCAGCAGGGGACTAGCGGGGGGAGACCTCTCCTACGAGCAGTACTTC.

This clonotype has only a few counts. This chain connects TRBV6-5 to TRBJ1-6; D gene ambiguous. The CDR3 sequence is 14 residues long. CDR1 and CDR2 (germline): MNHEY, SVGAGI. V lost 3 bases and J 7 bases, leaving 10 bases between the germline ends. The CDR3 here is CASSYRHNNSPLHF. DNA of the CDR3: TGTGCCAGCAGTTATAGGCACAACAATTCACCCCTCCACTTT.

At least ten counts were recorded for this clonotype. This sequence joins TRBV7-2 and TRBJ2-1, with 10 bases fitting TRBD1. CDR3 length: 19 residues. The germline V gene encodes CDR1 SGHTA and CDR2 FQGNSA. With V trimmed by 5 bases and J by 0 bases, 13 bases remained unmatched. The CDR3 DNA follows: TGTGCCAGCAGCGTCGGGACAGGGGCCCAAGCCCTCTCCTACAATGAGCAGTTCTTC. Amino acid sequence: CASSVGTGAQALSYNEQFF.